This T cell receptor (beta chain) was sequenced in a study of T cell changes during pregnancy in multiple sclerosis. The CDR3 spans 14 residues. The V gene lost 7 bases and the J gene lost 2 bases, with 15 bases spanning the gap. The V gene's germline CDR1 is SNHLY and CDR2 FYNNEI. The table came from immunoSEQ multiplex PCR; TCRdb's copy has only in-frame clones and leaves some out. The sample shows 20,000 or so clones, about 90% of them seen only once. This clone appeared a single time. The material was CD8+ T cells from peripheral blood mononuclear cells, obtained in the second trimester of pregnancy. The chain couples TRBV2 to TRBJ2-7; D perhaps matches TRBD1 (6 bases). The source of this sequence is a female donor in good health, enrolled as a control in a pregnancy study. The CDR3 sequence: CASMKGWDTYEQYF. The CDR3 nucleotides read TGTGCCAGCATGAAGGGTTGGGACACCTACGAGCAGTACTTC.